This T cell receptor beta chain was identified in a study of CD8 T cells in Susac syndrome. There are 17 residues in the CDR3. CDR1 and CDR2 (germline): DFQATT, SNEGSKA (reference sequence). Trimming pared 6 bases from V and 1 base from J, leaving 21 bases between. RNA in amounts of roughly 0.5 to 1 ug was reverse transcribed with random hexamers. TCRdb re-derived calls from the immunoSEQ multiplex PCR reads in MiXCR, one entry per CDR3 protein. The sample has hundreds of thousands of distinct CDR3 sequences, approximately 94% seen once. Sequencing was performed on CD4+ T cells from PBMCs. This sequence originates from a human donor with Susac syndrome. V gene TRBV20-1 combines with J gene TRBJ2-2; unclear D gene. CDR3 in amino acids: CSALPLRRHENTGELFF. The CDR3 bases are TGCAGTGCCCTCCCTCTCCGACGCCACGAGAACACCGGGGAGCTGTTTTTT.